This T cell receptor (beta chain) was obtained from a study of blood T cell repertoires in COVID-19. As for the study in general: Samples representing acute and convalescent COVID-19 were sourced from the United States, Italy and Spain. From T cells, B-cell-depleted T cells, or PBMCs came the material, which was cDNA or gDNA.

There are 14 residues in the CDR3. In germline, CDR1 is SGHRS, CDR2 YFSETQ. V was pared by 2 bases and J by 5 bases, with 12 bases between. Original data processing: Estimates of nucleated cell counts were drawn from the amplification of reference gene primers. Repertoires were generated with immunoSEQ multiplex PCR, while TCRdb's copy carries only in-frame clones and drops some. V, J and clone size derive from that table, while D and trimming were established from the DNA sequence. This table has approximately 160,000 clones, around 80% appearing once. This chain links TRBV5-1 with TRBJ2-3; possible D gene TRBD2, 6 bases. The sample comprised peripheral blood. This sequence originates from an elderly woman with active or convalescent COVID-19. The CDR3 DNA follows: TGCGCCAGCAGCTTCCTTCCCGGGGGAGATACGCAGTATTTT. Encoded protein: CASSFLPGGDTQYF.